This TCR beta chain was sequenced for a study of blood T cells in healthy people across ages. Individuals who donated were healthy Caucasians from Russia aged 6 to 90. There are 12 residues in the CDR3. CDR1 is DFQATT, CDR2 SNEGSKA, per germline (reference sequence). Trimming took 4 bases from V and 4 from J, leaving 8 bases between them. Then a second PCR, running roughly 7 to 11 cycles, was carried out with a sample-barcoded 5' primer and a J-beta primer mix. From the 5' RACE reads, TCRdb called clonotypes with MiXCR, one entry per CDR3 protein. The sample has about 670,000 distinct CDR3 sequences, 40% to 50% seen once; the top ten hold about 30%.

The TCR was taken from a man aged 80 or over in good health. J is TRBJ2-1 and V is TRBV20-1; D tentatively reads TRBD1 or TRBD2 (5 bases each). Sequenced input: blood. CDR3 DNA: TGCAGTGCTACGGGACGATACAATGAGCAGTTCTTC. This codes for CSATGRYNEQFF.